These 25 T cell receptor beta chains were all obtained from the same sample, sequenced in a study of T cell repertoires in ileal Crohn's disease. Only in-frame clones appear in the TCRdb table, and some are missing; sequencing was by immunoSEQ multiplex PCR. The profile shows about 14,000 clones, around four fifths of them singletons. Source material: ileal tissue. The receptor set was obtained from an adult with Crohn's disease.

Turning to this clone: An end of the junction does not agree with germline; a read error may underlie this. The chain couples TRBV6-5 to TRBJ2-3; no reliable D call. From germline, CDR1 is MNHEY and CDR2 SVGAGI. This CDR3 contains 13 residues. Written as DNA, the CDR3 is TGCGCCAGCAGACCGAGTAGCACAGATACGCAGTATTTT. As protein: CASRPSSTDTQYF.

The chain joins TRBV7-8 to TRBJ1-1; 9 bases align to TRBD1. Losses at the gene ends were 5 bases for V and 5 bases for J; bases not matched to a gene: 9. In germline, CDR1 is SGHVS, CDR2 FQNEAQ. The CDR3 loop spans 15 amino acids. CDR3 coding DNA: TGTGCCAGCAGCAAAGACAGGGGGTTTGGAACTGAAGCTTTCTTT. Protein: CASSKDRGFGTEAFF.

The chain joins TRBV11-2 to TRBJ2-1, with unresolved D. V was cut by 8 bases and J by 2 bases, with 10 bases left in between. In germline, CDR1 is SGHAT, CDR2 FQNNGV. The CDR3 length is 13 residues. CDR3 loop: CASAYSTYNEQFF. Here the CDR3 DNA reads TGTGCCAGCGCGTACTCGACCTACAATGAGCAGTTCTTC.

CDR3 in amino acids: CAFTRAAGGPANEQFF. The CDR3 DNA is TGTGCCTTCACGCGCGCGGCGGGAGGGCCTGCCAATGAGCAGTTCTTC. The chain couples TRBV30 to TRBJ2-1; TRBD2 aligns across 9 bases. The CDR3 consists of 16 residues. Germline lookup yields CDR1 GTSNPN and CDR2 SVGIG (reference sequence). Trimming took 7 bases from V and 6 from J; bases not matched to a gene: 16.

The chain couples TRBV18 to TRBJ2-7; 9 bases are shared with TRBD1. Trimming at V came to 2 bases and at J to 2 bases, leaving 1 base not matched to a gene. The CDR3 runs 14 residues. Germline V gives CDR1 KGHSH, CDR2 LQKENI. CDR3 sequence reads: CASSPRDRAYEQYF. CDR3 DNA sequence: TGTGCCAGCTCACCAAGGGACAGGGCCTACGAGCAGTACTTC. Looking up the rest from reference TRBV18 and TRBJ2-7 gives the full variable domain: NAGVMQNPRHLVRRRGQEARLRCSPMKGHSHVYWYRQLPEEGLKFMVYLQKENIIDESGMPKERFSAEFPKEGPSILRIQQVVRGDSAAYFCASSPRDRAYEQYFGPGTRLTVT.

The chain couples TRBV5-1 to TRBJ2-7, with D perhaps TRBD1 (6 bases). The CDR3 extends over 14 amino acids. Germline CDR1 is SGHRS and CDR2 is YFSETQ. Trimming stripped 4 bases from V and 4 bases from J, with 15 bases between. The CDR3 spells CASSVGTPPYEQYF. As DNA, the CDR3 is TGCGCCAGCAGCGTCGGGACACCTCCTTACGAGCAGTACTTC. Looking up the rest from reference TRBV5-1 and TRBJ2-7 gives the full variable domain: KAGVTQTPRYLIKTRGQQVTLSCSPISGHRSVSWYQQTPGQGLQFLFEYFSETQRNKGNFPGRFSGRQFSNSRSEMNVSTLELGDSALYLCASSVGTPPYEQYFGPGTRLTVT.

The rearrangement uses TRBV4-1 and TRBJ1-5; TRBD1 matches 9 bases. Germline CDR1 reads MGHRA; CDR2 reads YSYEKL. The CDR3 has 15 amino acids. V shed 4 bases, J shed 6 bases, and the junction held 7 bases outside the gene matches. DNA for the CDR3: TGCGCCAGCAGCCCGGAACAGGGGGCGGGTCAGCCCCAGCATTTT. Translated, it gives CASSPEQGAGQPQHF.

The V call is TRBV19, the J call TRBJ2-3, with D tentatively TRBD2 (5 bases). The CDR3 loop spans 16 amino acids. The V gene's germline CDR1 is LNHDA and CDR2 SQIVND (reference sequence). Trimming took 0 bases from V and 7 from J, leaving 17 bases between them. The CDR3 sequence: CASSIEGSGFRNTQYF. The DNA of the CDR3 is TGTGCCAGTAGTATAGAAGGGTCGGGGTTCAGGAATACGCAGTATTTT.

DNA for the CDR3: TGTGCCAGCAGTTTTAGACAGTCCTACGAGCAGTACTTC. Translation: CASSFRQSYEQYF. V usage is TRBV27 and J usage is TRBJ2-7, with D perhaps matching TRBD1 (5 bases). The V end lost 3 bases, the J end lost 1 base, and 7 bases lay between the germline ends. The CDR3 has 13 amino acids. CDR1 MNHEY and CDR2 SMNVEV come from the germline V gene (reference sequence).

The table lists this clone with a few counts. CDR3 bases: TGTGCCAGCTCACCCTCGGGACAGGGGTCTCGGCAGTACTTC. This encodes CASSPSGQGSRQYF. This rearrangement joins TRBV18 to TRBJ2-7; 10 bases map to TRBD1. With V trimmed by 3 bases and J by 9 bases, 8 bases remained unmatched. Germline assignment: CDR1 KGHSH and CDR2 LQKENI. The length of the CDR3 is 14 residues.

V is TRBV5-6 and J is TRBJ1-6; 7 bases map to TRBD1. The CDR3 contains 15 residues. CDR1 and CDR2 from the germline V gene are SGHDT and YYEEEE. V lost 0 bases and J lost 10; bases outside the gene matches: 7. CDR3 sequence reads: CASSLDPTGRSPLHF. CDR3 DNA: TGTGCCAGCAGCTTGGACCCGACAGGGAGGTCACCCCTCCACTTT. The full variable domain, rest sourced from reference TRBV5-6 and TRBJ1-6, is DAGVTQSPTHLIKTRGQQVTLRCSPKSGHDTVSWYQQALGQGPQFIFQYYEEEERQRGNFPDRFSGHQFPNYSSELNVNALLLGDSALYLCASSLDPTGRSPLHFGNGTRLTVT.

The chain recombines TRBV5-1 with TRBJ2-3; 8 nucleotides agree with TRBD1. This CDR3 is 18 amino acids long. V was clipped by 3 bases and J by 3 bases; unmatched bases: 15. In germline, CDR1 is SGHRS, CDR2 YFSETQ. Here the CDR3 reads CASSSSGQDLVRTDTQYF. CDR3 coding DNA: TGCGCCAGCAGCTCTTCGGGACAGGACCTAGTTAGGACAGATACGCAGTATTTT.

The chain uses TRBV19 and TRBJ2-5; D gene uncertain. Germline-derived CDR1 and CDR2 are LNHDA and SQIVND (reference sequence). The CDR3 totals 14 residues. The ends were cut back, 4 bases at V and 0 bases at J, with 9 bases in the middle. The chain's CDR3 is CASSNGGNQETQYF. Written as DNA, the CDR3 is TGTGCCAGTAGTAACGGCGGCAACCAAGAGACCCAGTACTTC.

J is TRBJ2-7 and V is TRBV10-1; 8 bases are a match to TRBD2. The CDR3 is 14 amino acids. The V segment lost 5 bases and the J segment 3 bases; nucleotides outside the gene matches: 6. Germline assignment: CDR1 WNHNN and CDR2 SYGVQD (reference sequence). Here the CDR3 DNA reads TGCGCCAGCAGTTCCTCCGGGACTAGCTACGAGCAGTACTTC. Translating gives CASSSSGTSYEQYF.

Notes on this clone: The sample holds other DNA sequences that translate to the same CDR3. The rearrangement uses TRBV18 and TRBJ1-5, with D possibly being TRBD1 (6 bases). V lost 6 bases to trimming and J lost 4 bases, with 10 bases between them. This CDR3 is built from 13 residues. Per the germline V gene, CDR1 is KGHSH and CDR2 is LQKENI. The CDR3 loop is CASSPGQNQPQHF. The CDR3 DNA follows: TGTGCCAGCTCCCCCGGACAGAATCAGCCCCAGCATTTT. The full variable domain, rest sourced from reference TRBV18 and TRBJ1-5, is NAGVMQNPRHLVRRRGQEARLRCSPMKGHSHVYWYRQLPEEGLKFMVYLQKENIIDESGMPKERFSAEFPKEGPSILRIQQVVRGDSAAYFCASSPGQNQPQHFGDGTRLSIL.

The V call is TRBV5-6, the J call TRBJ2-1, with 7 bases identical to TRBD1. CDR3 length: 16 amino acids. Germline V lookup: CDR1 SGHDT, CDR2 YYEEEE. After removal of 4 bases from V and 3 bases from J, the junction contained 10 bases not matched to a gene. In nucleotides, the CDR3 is TGTGCCAGCAGCCCTGACCTGACAGGGTACTACAATGAGCAGTTCTTC. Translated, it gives CASSPDLTGYYNEQFF.

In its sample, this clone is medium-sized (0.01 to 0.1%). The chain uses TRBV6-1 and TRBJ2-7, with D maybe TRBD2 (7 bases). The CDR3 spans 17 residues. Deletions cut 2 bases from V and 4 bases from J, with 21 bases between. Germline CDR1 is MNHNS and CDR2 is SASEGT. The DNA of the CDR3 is TGTGCCAGCAGTGAATCCCATTGGACAGCGGGGAGGTACGAGCAGTACTTC. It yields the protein CASSESHWTAGRYEQYF.

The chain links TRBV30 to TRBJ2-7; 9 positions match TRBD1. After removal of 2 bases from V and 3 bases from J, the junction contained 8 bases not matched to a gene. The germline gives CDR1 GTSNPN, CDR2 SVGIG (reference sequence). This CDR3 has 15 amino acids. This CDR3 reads CAWSFKDRGFYEQYF. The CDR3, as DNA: TGTGCCTGGAGTTTTAAGGACAGGGGTTTCTACGAGCAGTACTTC.

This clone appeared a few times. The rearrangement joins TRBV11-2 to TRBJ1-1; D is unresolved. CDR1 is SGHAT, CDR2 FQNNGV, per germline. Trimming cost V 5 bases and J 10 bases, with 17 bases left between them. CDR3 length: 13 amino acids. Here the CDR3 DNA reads TGTGCCAGCAGCCGAGCCCGGGGAAGTCTAGCTTTCTTT. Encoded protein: CASSRARGSLAFF.

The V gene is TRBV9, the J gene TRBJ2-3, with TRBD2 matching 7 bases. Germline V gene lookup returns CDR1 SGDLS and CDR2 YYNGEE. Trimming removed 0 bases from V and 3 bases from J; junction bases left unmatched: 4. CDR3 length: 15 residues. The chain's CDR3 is CASSVGAGETDTQYF. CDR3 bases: TGTGCCAGCAGCGTAGGGGCGGGAGAAACAGATACGCAGTATTTT.

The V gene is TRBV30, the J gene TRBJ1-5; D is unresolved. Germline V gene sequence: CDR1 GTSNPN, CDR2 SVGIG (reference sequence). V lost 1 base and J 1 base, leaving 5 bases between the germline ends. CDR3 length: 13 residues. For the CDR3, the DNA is TGTGCCTGGAGTGACGGGAGCAATCAGCCCCAGCATTTT. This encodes CAWSDGSNQPQHF. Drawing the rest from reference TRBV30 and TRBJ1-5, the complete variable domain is SQTIHQWPATLVQPVGSPLSLECTVEGTSNPNLYWYRQAAGRGLQLLFYSVGIGQISSEVPQNLSASRPQDRQFILSSKKLLLSDSGFYLCAWSDGSNQPQHFGDGTRLSIL.

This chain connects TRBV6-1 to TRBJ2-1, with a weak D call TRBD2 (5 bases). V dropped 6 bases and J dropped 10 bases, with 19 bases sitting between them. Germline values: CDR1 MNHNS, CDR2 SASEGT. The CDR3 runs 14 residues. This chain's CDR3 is CASSEGSLPGEQFF. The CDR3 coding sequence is TGTGCCAGCAGCGAGGGATCACTCCCTGGGGAGCAGTTCTTC.

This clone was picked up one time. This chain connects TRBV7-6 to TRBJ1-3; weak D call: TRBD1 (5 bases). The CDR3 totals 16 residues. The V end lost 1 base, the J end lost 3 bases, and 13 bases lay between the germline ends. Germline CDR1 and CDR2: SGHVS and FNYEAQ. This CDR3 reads CASSLDQGNFGNTIYF. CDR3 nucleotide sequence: TGTGCCAGCAGCTTAGATCAGGGAAACTTTGGAAACACCATATATTTT.

CDR3 sequence: CASKDIYEQYF. CDR3 nucleotide sequence: TGTGCCAGCAAGGACATTTACGAGCAGTACTTC. The V gene is TRBV2, the J gene TRBJ2-7; D is possibly TRBD1 (5 bases). Germline assignment: CDR1 SNHLY and CDR2 FYNNEI. The V end lost 7 bases, the J end lost 4 bases, and 8 bases lay between the germline ends. This CDR3 is built from 11 residues.

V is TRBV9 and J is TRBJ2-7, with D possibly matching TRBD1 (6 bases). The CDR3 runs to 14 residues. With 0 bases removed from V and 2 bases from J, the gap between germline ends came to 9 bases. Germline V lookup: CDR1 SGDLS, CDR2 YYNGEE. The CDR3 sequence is CASSVDPGAYEQYF. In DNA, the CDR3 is TGTGCCAGCAGCGTAGATCCAGGGGCCTACGAGCAGTACTTC.